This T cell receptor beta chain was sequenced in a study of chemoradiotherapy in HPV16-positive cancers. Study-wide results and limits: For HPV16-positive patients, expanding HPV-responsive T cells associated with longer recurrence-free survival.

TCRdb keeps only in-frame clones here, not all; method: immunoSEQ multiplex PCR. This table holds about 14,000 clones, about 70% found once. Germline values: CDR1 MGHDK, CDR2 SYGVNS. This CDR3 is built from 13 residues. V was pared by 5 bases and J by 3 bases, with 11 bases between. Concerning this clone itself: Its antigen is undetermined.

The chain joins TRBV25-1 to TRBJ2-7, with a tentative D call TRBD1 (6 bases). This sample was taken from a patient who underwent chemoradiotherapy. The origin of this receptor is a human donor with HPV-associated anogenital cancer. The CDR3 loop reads CASSQGMSYEQYF. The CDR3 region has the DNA TGTGCCAGCAGTCAGGGGATGAGCTACGAGCAGTACTTC.